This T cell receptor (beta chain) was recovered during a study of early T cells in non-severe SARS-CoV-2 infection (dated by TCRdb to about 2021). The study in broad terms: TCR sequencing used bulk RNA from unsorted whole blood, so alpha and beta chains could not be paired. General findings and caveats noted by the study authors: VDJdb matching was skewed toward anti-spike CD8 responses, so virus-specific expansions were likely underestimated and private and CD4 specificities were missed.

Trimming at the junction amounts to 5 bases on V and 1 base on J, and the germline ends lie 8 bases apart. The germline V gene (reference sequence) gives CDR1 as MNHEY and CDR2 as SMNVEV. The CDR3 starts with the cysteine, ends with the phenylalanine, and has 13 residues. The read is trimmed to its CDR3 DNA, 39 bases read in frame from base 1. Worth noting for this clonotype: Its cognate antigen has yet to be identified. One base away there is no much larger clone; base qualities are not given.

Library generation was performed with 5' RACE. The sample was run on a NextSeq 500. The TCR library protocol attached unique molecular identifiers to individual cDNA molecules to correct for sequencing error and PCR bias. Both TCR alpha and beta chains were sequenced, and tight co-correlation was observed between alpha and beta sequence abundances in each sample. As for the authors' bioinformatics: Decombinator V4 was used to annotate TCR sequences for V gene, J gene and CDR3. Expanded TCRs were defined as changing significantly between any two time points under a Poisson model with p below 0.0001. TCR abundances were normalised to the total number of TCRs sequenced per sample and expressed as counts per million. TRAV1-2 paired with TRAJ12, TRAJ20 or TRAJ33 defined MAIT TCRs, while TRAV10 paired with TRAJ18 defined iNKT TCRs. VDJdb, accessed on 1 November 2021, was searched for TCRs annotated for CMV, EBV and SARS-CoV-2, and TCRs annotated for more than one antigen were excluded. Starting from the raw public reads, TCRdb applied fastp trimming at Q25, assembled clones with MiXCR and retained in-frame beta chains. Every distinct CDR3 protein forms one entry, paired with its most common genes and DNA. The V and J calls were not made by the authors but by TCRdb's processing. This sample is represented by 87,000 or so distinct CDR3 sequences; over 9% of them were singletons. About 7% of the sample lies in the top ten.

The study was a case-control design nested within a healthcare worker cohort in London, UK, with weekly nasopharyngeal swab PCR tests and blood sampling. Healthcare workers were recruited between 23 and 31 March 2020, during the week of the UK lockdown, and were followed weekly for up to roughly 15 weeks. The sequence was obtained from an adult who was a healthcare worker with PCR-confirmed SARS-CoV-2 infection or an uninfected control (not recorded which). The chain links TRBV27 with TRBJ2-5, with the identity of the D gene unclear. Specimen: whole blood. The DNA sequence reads TGTGCCAGCAGTACGGACCGCCAAGAGACCCAGTACTTC. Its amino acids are CASSTDRQETQYF.